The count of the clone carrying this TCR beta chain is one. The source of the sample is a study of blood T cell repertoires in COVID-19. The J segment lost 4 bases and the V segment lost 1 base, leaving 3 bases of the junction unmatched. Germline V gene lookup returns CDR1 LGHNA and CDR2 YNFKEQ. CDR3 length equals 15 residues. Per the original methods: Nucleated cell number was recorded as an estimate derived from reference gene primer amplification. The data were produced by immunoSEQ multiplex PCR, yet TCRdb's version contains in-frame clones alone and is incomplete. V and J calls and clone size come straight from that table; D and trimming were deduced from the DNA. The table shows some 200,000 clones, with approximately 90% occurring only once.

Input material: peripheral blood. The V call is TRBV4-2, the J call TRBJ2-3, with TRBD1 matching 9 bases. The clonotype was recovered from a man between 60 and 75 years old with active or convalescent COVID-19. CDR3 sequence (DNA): TGTGCCAGCAGCCAAGGGGACAGGGACGCAGATACGCAGTATTTT. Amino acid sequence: CASSQGDRDADTQYF.